The 16 T cell receptor beta chains below were found in one sample sequenced in a study of blood T cell repertoires in COVID-19. Sequencing used immunoSEQ multiplex PCR; TCRdb keeps in-frame clones, though not all of them. Found here are roughly 140,000 clones, around 87% of them singletons; the top ten hold 11%. Material: PBMCs or T cells enriched from blood (not recorded which). The receptor set was obtained from a man aged 55 to 69 who had recovered from COVID-19.

This CDR3 is CASSPLREKLFF. The CDR3 nucleotides read TGTGCCAGCTCCCCTTTGAGGGAAAAACTGTTTTTT. The chain links TRBV19 to TRBJ1-4; D is unresolved. From germline, CDR1 is LNHDA and CDR2 SQIVND (reference sequence). Trimming took 9 bases from V and 8 from J, leaving 13 bases between them. The CDR3 consists of 12 residues.

This rearrangement joins TRBV25-1 to TRBJ2-2; 7 bases align to TRBD2. The germline CDR1 and CDR2 sequences are MGHDK and SYGVNS. This CDR3 contains 14 residues. V lost 6 bases and J lost 1; bases outside the gene matches: 2. As DNA, the CDR3 is TGTGCCAGCAGCGCGGGGGTGAACACCGGGGAGCTGTTTTTT. Protein product: CASSAGVNTGELFF.

This chain connects TRBV6-5 to TRBJ1-2; TRBD1 agrees at 10 bases. The germline V gene has CDR1 MNHEY and CDR2 SVGAGI. There are 15 residues in the CDR3. The junction had 7 bases not matched to a gene; V was cut back by 2 bases and J by 7 bases. The CDR3 loop reads CASSYTPTGGSGYTF. Written as DNA, the CDR3 is TGTGCCAGCAGTTACACCCCGACAGGGGGCAGTGGCTACACCTTC.

The chain employs TRBV11-2 and TRBJ2-3; 9 bases align to TRBD2. CDR3 size: 16 residues. Trimming removed 7 bases from V and 5 bases from J; junction bases left unmatched: 13. Germline V CDR1 and CDR2: SGHAT, FQNNGV. CDR3 DNA sequence: TGTGCCAGCATCGACGACGGCGGGAGGGCCAGAGATACGCAGTATTTT. Protein sequence: CASIDDGGRARDTQYF.

This clone was seen just once. This chain links TRBV7-8 with TRBJ1-3; 8 nucleotides agree with TRBD1. CDR3 size: 18 residues. V lost 1 base to trimming and J lost 3 bases; unmatched junction nucleotides: 11. CDR1 and CDR2 from the germline V gene are SGHVS and FQNEAQ. CDR3 region: CASSLGFRDRILGNTIYF. CDR3 coding DNA: TGTGCCAGCAGCTTAGGGTTCCGGGACAGGATACTTGGAAACACCATATATTTT.

The genes are TRBV7-9 and TRBJ2-1, with a possible D match to TRBD2 (6 bases). This CDR3 has 13 amino acids. V gave up 10 bases and J gave up 5 bases, with 15 bases separating them. CDR1 and CDR2 from the germline V gene are SEHNR and FQNEAQ (reference sequence). As DNA, the CDR3 is TGTGCCATCTCGGGCGGGGTCCACAATGAGCAGTTCTTC. This codes for CAISGGVHNEQFF.

The J gene is TRBJ2-3, the V gene TRBV10-2; 7 nucleotides line up with TRBD2. The germline V gene encodes CDR1 WSHSY and CDR2 SAAADI. This CDR3 has 15 amino acids. Trimming removed 7 bases from V and 3 bases from J; junction bases left unmatched: 10. The chain's CDR3 is CASITKHGGTDTQYF. CDR3 coding DNA: TGCGCCAGCATTACTAAACACGGGGGGACAGATACGCAGTATTTT.

The genes are TRBV27 and TRBJ1-2; 8 nucleotides agree with TRBD1. The V and J ends lost 5 bases and 8 bases, in that order; junction bases with no gene match: 7. The germline CDR1 and CDR2 sequences are MNHEY and SMNVEV (reference sequence). This CDR3 spans 13 amino acids. CDR3 DNA: TGTGCCAGCAGTCAGGACAGGGTAGACGGCTACACCTTC. It codes for CASSQDRVDGYTF.

The V call is TRBV20-1, the J call TRBJ2-2, with D hard to call. The V gene lost 5 bases and the J gene lost 7 bases, with 8 bases spanning the gap. Germline V gene sequence: CDR1 DFQATT, CDR2 SNEGSKA (reference sequence). The CDR3 sequence is 11 residues long. In nucleotides, the CDR3 is TGCAGTGCTCGCTACCGCGGGGAGCTGTTTTTT. This sequence encodes CSARYRGELFF.

The chain uses TRBV19 and TRBJ2-1; the match to TRBD2 covers 7 bases. Losses at the gene ends were 2 bases for V and 7 bases for J; bases not matched to a gene: 2. In germline, CDR1 is LNHDA, CDR2 SQIVND (reference sequence). The length of the CDR3 is 13 residues. The CDR3 DNA reads as TGTGCCAGTAGTATAAGGCGGGGGAATGAGCAGTTCTTC. Protein sequence: CASSIRRGNEQFF.

The genes are TRBV18 and TRBJ1-5; possibly TRBD1 for D (5 bases). Germline assignment: CDR1 KGHSH and CDR2 LQKENI. The CDR3 length is 15 residues. The germline V and J ends were trimmed by 2 bases and 1 base, with 9 bases remaining between them. The CDR3 coding sequence is TGTGCCAGCTCACCAAGGGGTGGAAGCAATCAGCCCCAGCATTTT. It specifies CASSPRGGSNQPQHF.

The sample holds a few counts of this clone. The chain has TRBV28 and TRBJ2-1; the D is unclear. Deletions cut 3 bases from V and 10 bases from J, with 13 bases between. The CDR3 covers 13 residues. Germline CDR1 reads MDHEN; CDR2 reads SYDVKM. The CDR3 nucleotides are TGTGCCAGCAGTTTGGCTCTAGTGCGCGAGCAGTTCTTC. Amino acids: CASSLALVREQFF.

The chain carries TRBV15 and TRBJ2-1, with TRBD1 as a possible D gene (5 bases). The germline CDR1 and CDR2 sequences are LNHNV and YYDKDF (reference sequence). The CDR3 totals 13 residues. V lost 0 bases to trimming and J lost 8 bases, with 8 bases between them. Here the CDR3 DNA reads TGTGCCACCAGCAGAGATAGGGGTTATGAGCAGTTCTTC. It codes for CATSRDRGYEQFF.

V usage is TRBV7-6 and J usage is TRBJ1-2; no firm D call. Germline V CDR1 and CDR2: SGHVS, FNYEAQ. CDR3 length: 12 residues. Trimming stripped 5 bases from V and 7 bases from J, with 11 bases between. For the CDR3, the DNA is TGTGCCAGCAGCCGACCCGGGTTTGGCTACACCTTC. Encoded protein: CASSRPGFGYTF.

The genes are TRBV7-9 and TRBJ1-6, with no clear D. The CDR3 is 12 residues long. Trimming pared 4 bases from V and 7 bases from J, leaving 5 bases between. Germline CDR1 reads SEHNR; CDR2 reads FQNEAQ (reference sequence). The CDR3 spells CASSSRNSPLHF. CDR3 bases: TGTGCCAGCAGCTCCAGGAATTCACCCCTCCACTTT.

This clone has a handful of counts. Mismatch with germline at one junction end may stem from a read error. The CDR3 DNA reads as TGTGCGAGCAAGGGGGCGCGGACTGAAGCTTTCTTT. This encodes CASKGARTEAFF. The chain couples TRBV28 to TRBJ1-1; 7 nucleotides agree with TRBD1. Looked up from germline, CDR1 is MDHEN and CDR2 is SYDVKM. This CDR3 contains 12 residues. Variable domain in full (rest from reference TRBV28 and TRBJ1-1): DVKVTQSSRYLVKRTGEKVFLECVQDMDHENMFWYRQDPGLGLRLIYFSYDVKMKEKGDIPEGYSVSREKKERFSLILESASTNQTSMYLCASKGARTEAFFGQGTRLTVV.